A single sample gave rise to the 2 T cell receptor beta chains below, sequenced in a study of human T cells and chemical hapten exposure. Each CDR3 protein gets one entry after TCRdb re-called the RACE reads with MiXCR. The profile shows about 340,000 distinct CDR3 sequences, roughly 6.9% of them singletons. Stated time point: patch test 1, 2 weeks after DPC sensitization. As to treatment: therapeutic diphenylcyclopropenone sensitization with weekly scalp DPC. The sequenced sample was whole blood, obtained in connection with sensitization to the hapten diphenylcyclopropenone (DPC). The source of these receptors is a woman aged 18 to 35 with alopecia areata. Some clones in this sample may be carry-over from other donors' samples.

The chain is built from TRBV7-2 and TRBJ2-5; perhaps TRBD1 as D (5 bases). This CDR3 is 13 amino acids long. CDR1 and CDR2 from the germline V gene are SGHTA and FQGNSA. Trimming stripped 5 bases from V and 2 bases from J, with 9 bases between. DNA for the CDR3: TGTGCCAGCAGCACCGGACATCAAGAGACCCAGTACTTC. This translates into CASSTGHQETQYF.

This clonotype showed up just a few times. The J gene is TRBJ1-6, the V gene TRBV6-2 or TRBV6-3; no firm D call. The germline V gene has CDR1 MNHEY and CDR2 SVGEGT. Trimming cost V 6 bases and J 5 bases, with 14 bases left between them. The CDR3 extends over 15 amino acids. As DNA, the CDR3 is TGTGCCAGCAGGACGGGAACAGCCGATAATTCACCCCTCCACTTT. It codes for CASRTGTADNSPLHF.